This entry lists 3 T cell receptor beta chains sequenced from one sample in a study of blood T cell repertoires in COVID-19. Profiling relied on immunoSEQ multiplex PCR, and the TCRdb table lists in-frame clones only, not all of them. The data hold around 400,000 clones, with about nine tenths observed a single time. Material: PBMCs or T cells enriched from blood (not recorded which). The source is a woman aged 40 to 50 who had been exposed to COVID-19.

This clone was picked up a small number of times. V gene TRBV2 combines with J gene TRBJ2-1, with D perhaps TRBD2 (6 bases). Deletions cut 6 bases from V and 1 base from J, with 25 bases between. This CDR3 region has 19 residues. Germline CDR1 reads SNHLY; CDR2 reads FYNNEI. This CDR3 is CASRKRYARDGGSYNEQFF. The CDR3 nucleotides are TGTGCCAGCAGGAAGAGATACGCCCGGGACGGGGGTTCCTACAATGAGCAGTTCTTC.

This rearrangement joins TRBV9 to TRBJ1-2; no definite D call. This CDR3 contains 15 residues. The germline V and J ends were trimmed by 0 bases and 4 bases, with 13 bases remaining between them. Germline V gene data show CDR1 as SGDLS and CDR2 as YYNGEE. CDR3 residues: CASSVGEGGGYGYTF. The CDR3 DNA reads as TGTGCCAGCAGCGTAGGTGAAGGTGGCGGCTATGGCTACACCTTC.

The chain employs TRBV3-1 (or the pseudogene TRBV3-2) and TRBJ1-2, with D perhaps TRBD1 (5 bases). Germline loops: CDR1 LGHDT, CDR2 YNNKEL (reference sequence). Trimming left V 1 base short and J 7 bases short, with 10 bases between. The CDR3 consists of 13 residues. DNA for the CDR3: TGTGCCAGCAGCCAAGTCCCGGGGGGTGGCTACACCTTC. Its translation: CASSQVPGGGYTF.